This T cell receptor (beta chain) was obtained from a study of cytomegalovirus exposure and HLA in healthy donors. Study-wide findings and caveats: Later genetic work tied a missense DCLRE1C variant to beta-chain V and J trimming. An analysis that was carried out later associated fewer than 20,000 TCR beta sequences with HLA alleles at 0.05 false discovery rate. Reports described diagnosis of cytomegalovirus status by the classifier as highly specific and sensitive. A prior analysis recorded that most TCR beta V segments were productive about 87% or about 30% of the time.

Points on this clone: The antigen is unknown.

The germline CDR1 and CDR2 sequences are SGHTA and FQGNSA. This CDR3 has 14 amino acids. Trimming took 5 bases from V and 6 from J, leaving 17 bases between them. With 60 Vbeta and 13 Jbeta primers, the PCR was carried out. The data were produced by immunoSEQ multiplex PCR, yet TCRdb's version contains in-frame clones alone and is incomplete. The sample lists about 92,000 clones, 55% to 85% seen once, with approximately 16% in the top ten. Sequencing used PBMCs. This chain connects TRBV7-2 to TRBJ2-7, with D maybe TRBD1 (6 bases). This TCR was recovered from a young woman in good health and CMV-seropositive. CDR3 DNA: TGTGCCAGCAGCCCCAGATGGACAGTAACCGAGCAGTACTTC. This translates into CASSPRWTVTEQYF.